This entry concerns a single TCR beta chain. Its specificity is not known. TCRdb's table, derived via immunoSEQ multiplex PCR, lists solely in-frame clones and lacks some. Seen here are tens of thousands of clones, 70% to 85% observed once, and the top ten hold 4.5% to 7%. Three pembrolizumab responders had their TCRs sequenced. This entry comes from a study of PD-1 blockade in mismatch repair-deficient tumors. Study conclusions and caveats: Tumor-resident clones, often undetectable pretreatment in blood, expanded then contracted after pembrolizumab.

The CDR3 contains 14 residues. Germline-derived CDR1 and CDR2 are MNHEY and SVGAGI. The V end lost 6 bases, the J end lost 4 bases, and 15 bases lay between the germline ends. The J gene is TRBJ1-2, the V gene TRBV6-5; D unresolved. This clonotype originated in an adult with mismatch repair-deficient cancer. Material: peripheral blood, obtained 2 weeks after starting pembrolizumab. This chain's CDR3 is CASSPASWSYGYTF. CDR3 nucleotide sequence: TGTGCCAGCAGCCCTGCTAGTTGGTCCTATGGCTACACCTTC.